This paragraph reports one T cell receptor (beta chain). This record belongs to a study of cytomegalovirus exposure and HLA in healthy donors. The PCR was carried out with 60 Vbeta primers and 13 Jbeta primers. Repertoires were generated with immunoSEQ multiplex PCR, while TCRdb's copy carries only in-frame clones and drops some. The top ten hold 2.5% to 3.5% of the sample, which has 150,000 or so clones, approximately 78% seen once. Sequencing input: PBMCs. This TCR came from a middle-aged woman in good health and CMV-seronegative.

As DNA, the CDR3 is TGTGCCAGTAGTATGGGTCGGACAGCGGGAACGGGGCCCTACAATGAGCAGTTCTTC. Its protein product is CASSMGRTAGTGPYNEQFF. The rearrangement uses TRBV19 and TRBJ2-1, with a tentative D call TRBD2 (7 bases). The V end was cut by 3 bases, the J end by 2 bases, with 23 bases between. The germline V gene has CDR1 LNHDA and CDR2 SQIVND (reference sequence). The CDR3 runs 19 residues.